The clone carrying this T cell receptor (beta chain) has a single count. The sample originates from a study of blood T cell repertoires in COVID-19. Study context: Acute-phase and convalescent COVID-19 samples originated in the United States, Italy and Spain.

Original methodology: Reference gene primer amplification yielded estimated nucleated cell counts. Libraries were prepared by immunoSEQ multiplex PCR; TCRdb keeps only in-frame clonotypes and omits some of them. V and J calls and clone size are as listed in that table; D and trimming were resolved from the DNA. This table holds some 350,000 clones, roughly 87% found once. The CDR3 totals 14 residues. The trim removed 5 bases at V and 4 bases at J, leaving 6 bases unmatched. Per the germline V gene, CDR1 is MNHEY and CDR2 is SVGAGI. The cohort comprised adults aged roughly 18 to 100 years residing in approximately 22 US areas.

The source is a woman under 40 who had recovered from COVID-19. The chain combines TRBV6-5 with TRBJ2-7; 9 bases agree with TRBD2. Sequences were obtained from PBMCs or T cells enriched from blood (not recorded which). The CDR3 region is CASSIGSGGYEQYF. CDR3 sequence (DNA): TGTGCCAGCAGTATTGGTAGCGGGGGTTACGAGCAGTACTTC.